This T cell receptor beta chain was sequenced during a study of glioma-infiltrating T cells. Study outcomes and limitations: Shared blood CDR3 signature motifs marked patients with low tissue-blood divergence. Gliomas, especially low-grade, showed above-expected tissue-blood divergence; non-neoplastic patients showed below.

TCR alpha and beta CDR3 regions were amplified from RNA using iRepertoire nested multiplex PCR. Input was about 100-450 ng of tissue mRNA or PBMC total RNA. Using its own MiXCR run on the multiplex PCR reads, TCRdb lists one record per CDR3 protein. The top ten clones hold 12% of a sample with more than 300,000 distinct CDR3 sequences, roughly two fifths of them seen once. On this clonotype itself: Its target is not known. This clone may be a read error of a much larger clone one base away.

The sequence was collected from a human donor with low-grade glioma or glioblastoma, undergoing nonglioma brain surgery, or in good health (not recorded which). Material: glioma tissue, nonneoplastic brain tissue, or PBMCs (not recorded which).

CDR3 in DNA: TGTGCCAGCAGGCGAGACAGACATGGCTACACCTTC. It translates to CASRRDRHGYTF. The gene calls are TRBV6-6 and TRBJ1-2, with D perhaps matching TRBD1 (5 bases). This CDR3 contains 12 residues. Germline CDR1 reads MNHNY; CDR2 reads SVGAGI (reference sequence). Between the trimmed V and J ends, which lost 6 bases and 6 bases, there was a span of 11 bases.